These 18 T cell receptor beta chains were sequenced from one sample in a study of cytomegalovirus exposure and HLA in healthy donors. PCR involved 60 Vbeta and 13 Jbeta primers. The method was immunoSEQ multiplex PCR; TCRdb's version includes in-frame clones alone and lacks a portion of them. The data hold about 90,000 clones, with about 81% observed a single time. The sequenced sample consisted of PBMCs. These TCRs come from a man aged 18 to 35 in good health and CMV-seronegative.

The chain has TRBV4-2 and TRBJ2-4; a weak D match, TRBD1 (6 bases). With 0 bases removed from V and 9 bases from J, the gap between germline ends came to 15 bases. Germline V gene lookup returns CDR1 LGHNA and CDR2 YNFKEQ. CDR3 size: 15 residues. The CDR3 protein is CASSQEEWQGSIQYF. DNA of the CDR3: TGTGCCAGCAGCCAAGAAGAATGGCAGGGGAGCATTCAGTACTTC.

This chain joins TRBV28 and TRBJ1-4, with TRBD1 matching 8 bases. The V and J ends lost 6 bases and 4 bases, in that order; junction bases with no gene match: 7. Per the germline V gene, CDR1 is MDHEN and CDR2 is SYDVKM. The CDR3 is 15 residues long. Here the CDR3 DNA reads TGTGCCAGCAGCCCAGGACAGGGCCATAATGAAAAACTGTTTTTT. Amino acid sequence: CASSPGQGHNEKLFF. The whole variable domain, filled in from reference TRBV28 and TRBJ1-4, reads DVKVTQSSRYLVKRTGEKVFLECVQDMDHENMFWYRQDPGLGLRLIYFSYDVKMKEKGDIPEGYSVSREKKERFSLILESASTNQTSMYLCASSPGQGHNEKLFFGSGTQLSVL.

This sequence joins TRBV9 and TRBJ2-1; D gene ambiguous. V dropped 7 bases and J dropped 7 bases, with 12 bases sitting between them. The germline V gene encodes CDR1 SGDLS and CDR2 YYNGEE. The CDR3 runs 12 residues. CDR3 sequence (DNA): TGTGCCAGCCAGGCAGTATCGAATGAGCAGTTCTTC. It yields the protein CASQAVSNEQFF.

The CDR3 loop reads CASSEGANQPQHF. The CDR3, as DNA: TGTGCCAGCAGTGAGGGGGCTAATCAGCCCCAGCATTTT. J is TRBJ1-5 and V is TRBV2, with D tentatively TRBD1 (6 bases). V was cut by 3 bases and J by 4 bases, with 7 bases left in between. The CDR3 length is 13 residues. Germline assignment: CDR1 SNHLY and CDR2 FYNNEI.

The chain is built from TRBV6-5 and TRBJ2-7, with D maybe TRBD1 (5 bases). CDR1 and CDR2 from the germline V gene are MNHEY and SVGAGI. The V end was cut by 2 bases, the J end by 6 bases, with 8 bases between. There are 12 residues in the CDR3. The CDR3 loop is CASSYRQGEQYF. The CDR3 bases are TGTGCCAGCAGTTACCGCCAGGGCGAGCAGTACTTC.

This clone was seen a single time. This chain links TRBV7-2 with TRBJ1-2, with 9 bases lining up with TRBD1. Germline loops: CDR1 SGHTA, CDR2 FQGNSA. The V segment lost 5 bases and the J segment 4 bases; nucleotides outside the gene matches: 8. CDR3 length: 15 amino acids. The CDR3 sequence: CASSQRTGVGYGYTF. In DNA form, the CDR3 reads TGTGCCAGCAGCCAGCGGACAGGGGTGGGCTATGGCTACACCTTC.

The chain joins TRBV29-1 to TRBJ1-1; 11 bases map to TRBD1. Germline CDR1 SQVTM, CDR2 ANQGSEA. This CDR3 comprises 16 residues. The J segment lost 6 bases and the V segment lost 4 bases, leaving 13 bases of the junction unmatched. The CDR3 reads CSVAGTGGVRVAEAFF. The CDR3 DNA follows: TGCAGCGTTGCAGGGACAGGGGGTGTTCGAGTGGCTGAAGCTTTCTTT.

To note about this clone: Additional DNA sequences in this sample encode the identical CDR3. This rearrangement joins TRBV11-2 to TRBJ1-2; TRBD1 agrees at 9 bases. After removal of 1 base from V and 6 bases from J, the junction contained 0 bases not matched to a gene. CDR1 and CDR2 from the germline V gene are SGHAT and FQNNGV. This CDR3 has 13 residues. The CDR3 DNA follows: TGTGCCAGCAGCTTAGGGACAGGGGATGGCTACACCTTC. It translates to CASSLGTGDGYTF.

This clone has just a few counts. The V call is TRBV2, the J call TRBJ2-7; D unclear. The V gene's germline CDR1 is SNHLY and CDR2 FYNNEI. The CDR3 runs to 12 residues. Trimming took 7 bases from V and 4 from J, leaving 11 bases between them. For the CDR3, the DNA is TGTGCCAGCAAGTACTACATTTACGAGCAGTACTTC. Protein sequence: CASKYYIYEQYF.

This chain links TRBV5-4 with TRBJ2-1; 10 bases match TRBD2. This CDR3 region has 16 residues. The junction had 4 bases not matched to a gene; V was cut back by 0 bases and J by 4 bases. Germline V gene data show CDR1 as SGHNT and CDR2 as YYREEE (reference sequence). The CDR3 protein is CASSLGLAGGYNEQFF. The CDR3 DNA reads as TGTGCCAGCAGCTTGGGGTTAGCGGGAGGTTACAATGAGCAGTTCTTC.

CDR3 amino acids: CASSPAGESNQPQHF. The CDR3 region has the DNA TGTGCCAGCTCACCGGCAGGGGAAAGCAATCAGCCCCAGCATTTT. The rearrangement uses TRBV18 and TRBJ1-5; the D gene is possibly TRBD1 (6 bases). Trimming took off 3 bases at V and 1 base at J, with 10 bases between the two ends. This CDR3 is built from 15 residues. Germline values: CDR1 KGHSH, CDR2 LQKENI.

The V and J genes are TRBV7-9 and TRBJ1-5; tentative D call: TRBD1 (5 bases). V was pared by 0 bases and J by 0 bases, with 12 bases between. The V gene's germline CDR1 is SEHNR and CDR2 FQNEAQ (reference sequence). The CDR3 is 17 amino acids. CDR3 sequence: CASSLAGVRDSNQPQHF. The CDR3 DNA sequence: TGTGCCAGCAGCTTAGCAGGGGTTCGAGATAGCAATCAGCCCCAGCATTTT.

The chain has TRBV5-1 and TRBJ1-4; TRBD1 matches 9 bases. This CDR3 has 16 amino acids. The ends lost 4 bases at V and 8 bases at J; junction bases unmatched: 12. From germline, CDR1 is SGHRS and CDR2 YFSETQ. CDR3 sequence reads: CASSPPTGTGPEKLFF. CDR3 nucleotides: TGCGCCAGCAGCCCTCCTACCGGGACAGGGCCCGAAAAACTGTTTTTT. Full variable domain (outside the CDR3, taken from reference TRBV5-1 and TRBJ1-4): KAGVTQTPRYLIKTRGQQVTLSCSPISGHRSVSWYQQTPGQGLQFLFEYFSETQRNKGNFPGRFSGRQFSNSRSEMNVSTLELGDSALYLCASSPPTGTGPEKLFFGSGTQLSVL.

The V call is TRBV30, the J call TRBJ1-1; D unclear. Germline-derived CDR1 and CDR2 are GTSNPN and SVGIG (reference sequence). This CDR3 contains 13 residues. V gave up 4 bases and J gave up 0 bases, with 9 bases separating them. In DNA, the CDR3 is TGTGCCTGGAAAAGTGGAGTGAACACTGAAGCTTTCTTT. It yields the protein CAWKSGVNTEAFF.

This chain uses TRBV6-5 with TRBJ1-1; 8 nucleotides line up with TRBD1. J gave up 1 base and V 6 bases, and 4 bases lay outside the gene matches. The CDR3 is 14 residues long. Germline assignment: CDR1 MNHEY and CDR2 SVGAGI. The DNA of the CDR3 is TGTGCCAGCAGACTCGACAGGGGGAACACTGAAGCTTTCTTT. Translating gives CASRLDRGNTEAFF.

This clone is a singleton in its sample. The chain carries TRBV19 and TRBJ2-3, with 8 nucleotides matching TRBD1. The CDR3 spans 13 residues. Germline lookup yields CDR1 LNHDA and CDR2 SQIVND (reference sequence). V trimming: 9 bases; J trimming: 0 bases; junction bases outside the gene matches: 2. The CDR3 DNA is TGTGCCAGCCGGACAGGGAGCACAGATACGCAGTATTTT. Amino acid sequence: CASRTGSTDTQYF.

This clone was recorded a few times. J is TRBJ2-7 and V is TRBV11-1; 12 bases are shared with TRBD2. Germline CDR1 reads SGHAT; CDR2 reads FQDESV (reference sequence). V trimming: 5 bases; J trimming: 7 bases; junction bases outside the gene matches: 9. The CDR3 has 15 amino acids. As DNA, the CDR3 is TGTGCCAGCAGCCACAGGACTAGCGGGGCTGGTGAGCAGTACTTC. Its translation: CASSHRTSGAGEQYF.

This clone was detected once. The V gene is TRBV30, the J gene TRBJ2-5; D gene uncertain. This CDR3 region has 12 residues. Germline V gene sequence: CDR1 GTSNPN, CDR2 SVGIG (reference sequence). Trimming removed 0 bases at V and 7 bases at J, with 9 bases between. The CDR3: CAWSVVGGTQYF. The CDR3, as DNA: TGTGCCTGGAGTGTCGTCGGTGGGACCCAGTACTTC.